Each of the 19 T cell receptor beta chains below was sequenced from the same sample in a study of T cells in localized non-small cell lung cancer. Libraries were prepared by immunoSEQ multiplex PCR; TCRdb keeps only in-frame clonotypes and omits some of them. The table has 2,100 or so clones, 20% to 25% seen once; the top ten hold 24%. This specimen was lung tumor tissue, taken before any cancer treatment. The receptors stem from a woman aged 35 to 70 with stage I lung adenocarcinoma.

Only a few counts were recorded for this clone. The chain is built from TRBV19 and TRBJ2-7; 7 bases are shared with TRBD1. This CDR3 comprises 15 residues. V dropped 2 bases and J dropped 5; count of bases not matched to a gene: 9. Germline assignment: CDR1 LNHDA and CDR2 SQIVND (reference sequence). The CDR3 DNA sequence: TGTGCCAGTAGTATATCTCAGGACAGGTCCCACGAGCAGTACTTC. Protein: CASSISQDRSHEQYF.

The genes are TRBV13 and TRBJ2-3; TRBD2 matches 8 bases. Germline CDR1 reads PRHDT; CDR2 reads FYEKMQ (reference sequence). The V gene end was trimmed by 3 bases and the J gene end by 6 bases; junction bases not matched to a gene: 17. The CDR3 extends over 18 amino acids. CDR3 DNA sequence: TGTGCCAGCAGCTTTCTCCGGCCGGGAGGGGTGGTTCCGGATACGCAGTATTTT. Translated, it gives CASSFLRPGGVVPDTQYF. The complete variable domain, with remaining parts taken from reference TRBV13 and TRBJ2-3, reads AAGVIQSPRHLIKEKRETATLKCYPIPRHDTVYWYQQGPGQDPQFLISFYEKMQSDKGSIPDRFSAQQFSDYHSELNMSSLELGDSALYFCASSFLRPGGVVPDTQYFGPGTRLTVL.

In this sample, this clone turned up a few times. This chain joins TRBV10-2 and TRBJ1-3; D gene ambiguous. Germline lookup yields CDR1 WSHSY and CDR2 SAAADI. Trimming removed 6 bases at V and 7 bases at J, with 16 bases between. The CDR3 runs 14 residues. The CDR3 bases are TGCGCCAGCAGAGTTACAATGGGAAGCAACACCATATATTTT. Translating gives CASRVTMGSNTIYF.

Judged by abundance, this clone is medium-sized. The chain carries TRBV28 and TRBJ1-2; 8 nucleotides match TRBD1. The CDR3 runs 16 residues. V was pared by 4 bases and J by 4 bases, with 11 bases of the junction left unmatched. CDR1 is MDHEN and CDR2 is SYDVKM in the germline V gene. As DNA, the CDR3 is TGTGCCAGCAGTTCCAGGCGGGGGGACAGGATCTATGGCTACACCTTC. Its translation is CASSSRRGDRIYGYTF.

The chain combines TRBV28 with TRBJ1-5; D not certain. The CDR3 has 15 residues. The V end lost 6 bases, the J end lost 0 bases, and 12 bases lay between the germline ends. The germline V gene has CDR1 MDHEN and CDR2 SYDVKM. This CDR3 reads CASRWIPDSNQPQHF. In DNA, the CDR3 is TGTGCCAGCAGGTGGATTCCGGATAGCAATCAGCCCCAGCATTTT.

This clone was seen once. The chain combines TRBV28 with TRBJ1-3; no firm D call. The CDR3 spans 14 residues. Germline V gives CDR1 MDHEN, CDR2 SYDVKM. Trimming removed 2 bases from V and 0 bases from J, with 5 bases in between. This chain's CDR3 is CASSLGSSGNTIYF. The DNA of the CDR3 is TGTGCCAGCAGTTTAGGTTCCTCTGGAAACACCATATATTTT. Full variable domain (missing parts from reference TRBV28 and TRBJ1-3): DVKVTQSSRYLVKRTGEKVFLECVQDMDHENMFWYRQDPGLGLRLIYFSYDVKMKEKGDIPEGYSVSREKKERFSLILESASTNQTSMYLCASSLGSSGNTIYFGEGSWLTVV.

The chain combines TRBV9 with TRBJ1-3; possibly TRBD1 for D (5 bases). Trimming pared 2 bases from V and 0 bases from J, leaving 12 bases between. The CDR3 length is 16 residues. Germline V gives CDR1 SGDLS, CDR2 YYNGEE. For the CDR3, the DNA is TGTGCCAGCAGCGTTTTTGGACAAAGCTCTGGAAACACCATATATTTT. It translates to CASSVFGQSSGNTIYF.

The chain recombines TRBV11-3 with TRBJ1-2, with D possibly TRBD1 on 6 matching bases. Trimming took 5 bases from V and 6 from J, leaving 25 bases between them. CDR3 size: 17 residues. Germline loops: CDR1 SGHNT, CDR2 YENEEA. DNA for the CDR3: TGTGCCAGCAGCCTTAATCCAGGTCGGGACATGTTTGATGGCTACACCTTC. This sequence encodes CASSLNPGRDMFDGYTF.

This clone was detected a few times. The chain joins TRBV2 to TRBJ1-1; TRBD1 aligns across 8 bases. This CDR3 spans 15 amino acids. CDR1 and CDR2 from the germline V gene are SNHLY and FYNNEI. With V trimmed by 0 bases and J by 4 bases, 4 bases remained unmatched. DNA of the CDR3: TGTGCCAGCAGTGAAGCCCAGGGGGCAACCACTGAAGCTTTCTTT. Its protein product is CASSEAQGATTEAFF.

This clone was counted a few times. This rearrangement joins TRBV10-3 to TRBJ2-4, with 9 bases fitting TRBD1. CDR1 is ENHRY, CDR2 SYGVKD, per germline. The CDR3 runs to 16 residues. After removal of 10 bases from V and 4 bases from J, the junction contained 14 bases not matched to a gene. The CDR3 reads CASHSPPGQGKNIQYF. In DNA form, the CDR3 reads TGTGCCAGCCACTCTCCTCCGGGACAGGGTAAAAACATTCAGTACTTC.

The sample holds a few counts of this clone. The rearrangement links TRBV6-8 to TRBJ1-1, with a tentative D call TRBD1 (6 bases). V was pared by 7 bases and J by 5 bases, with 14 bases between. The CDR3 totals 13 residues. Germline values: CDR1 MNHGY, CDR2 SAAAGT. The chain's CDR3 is CASTRAQGTEAFF. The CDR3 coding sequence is TGTGCCAGCACACGGGCCCAGGGGACTGAAGCTTTCTTT.

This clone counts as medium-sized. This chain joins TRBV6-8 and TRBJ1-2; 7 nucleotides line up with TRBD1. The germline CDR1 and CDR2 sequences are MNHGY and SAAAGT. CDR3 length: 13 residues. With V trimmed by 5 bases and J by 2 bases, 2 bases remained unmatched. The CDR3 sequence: CASSQTGNYGYTF. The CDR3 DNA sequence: TGTGCCAGCAGTCAGACAGGGAACTATGGCTACACCTTC.

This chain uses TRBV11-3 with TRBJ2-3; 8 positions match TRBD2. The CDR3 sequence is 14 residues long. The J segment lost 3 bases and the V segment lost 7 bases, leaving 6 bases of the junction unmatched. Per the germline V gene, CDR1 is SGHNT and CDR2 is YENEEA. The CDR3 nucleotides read TGTGCCAGCAATGCGGGGGGATTGACAGATACGCAGTATTTT. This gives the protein CASNAGGLTDTQYF.

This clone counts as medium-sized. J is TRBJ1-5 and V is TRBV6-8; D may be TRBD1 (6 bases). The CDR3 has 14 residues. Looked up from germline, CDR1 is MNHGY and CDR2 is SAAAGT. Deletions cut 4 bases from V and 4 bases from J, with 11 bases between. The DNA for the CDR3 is TGTGCCAGCAGTTTCGGGGGCGAGAATCAGCCCCAGCATTTT. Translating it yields CASSFGGENQPQHF.

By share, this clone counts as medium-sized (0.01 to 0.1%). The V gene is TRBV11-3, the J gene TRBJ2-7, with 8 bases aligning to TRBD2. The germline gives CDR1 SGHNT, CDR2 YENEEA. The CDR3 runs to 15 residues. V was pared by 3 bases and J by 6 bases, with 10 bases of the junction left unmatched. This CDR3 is CASSLGPGGQGEQYF. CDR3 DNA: TGTGCCAGCAGCTTGGGACCGGGGGGGCAGGGCGAGCAGTACTTC.

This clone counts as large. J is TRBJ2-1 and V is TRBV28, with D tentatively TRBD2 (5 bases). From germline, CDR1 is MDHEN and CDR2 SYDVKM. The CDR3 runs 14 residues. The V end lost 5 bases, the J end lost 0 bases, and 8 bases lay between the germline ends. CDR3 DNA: TGTGCCAGCAGTCCGGGGAGCTCCTACAATGAGCAGTTCTTC. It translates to CASSPGSSYNEQFF.

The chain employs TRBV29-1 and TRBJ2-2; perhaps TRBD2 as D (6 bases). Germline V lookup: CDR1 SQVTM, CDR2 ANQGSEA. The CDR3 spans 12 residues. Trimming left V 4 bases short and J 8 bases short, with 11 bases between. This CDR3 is CSVVVGRGELFF. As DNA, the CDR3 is TGCAGCGTTGTAGTGGGGAGGGGGGAGCTGTTTTTT.

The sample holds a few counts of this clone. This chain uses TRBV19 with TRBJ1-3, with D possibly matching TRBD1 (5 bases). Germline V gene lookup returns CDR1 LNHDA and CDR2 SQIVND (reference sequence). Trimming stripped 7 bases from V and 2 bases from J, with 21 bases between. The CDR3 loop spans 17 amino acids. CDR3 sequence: CASIPPGGGSPGNTIYF. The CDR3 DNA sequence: TGTGCCAGTATCCCCCCGGGTGGGGGATCGCCTGGAAACACCATATATTTT.

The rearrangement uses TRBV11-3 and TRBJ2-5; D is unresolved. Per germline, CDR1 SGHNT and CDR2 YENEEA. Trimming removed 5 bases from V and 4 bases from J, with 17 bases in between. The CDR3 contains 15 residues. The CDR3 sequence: CASSPTVGSGETQYF. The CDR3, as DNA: TGTGCCAGCAGCCCTACCGTGGGGTCGGGAGAGACCCAGTACTTC.